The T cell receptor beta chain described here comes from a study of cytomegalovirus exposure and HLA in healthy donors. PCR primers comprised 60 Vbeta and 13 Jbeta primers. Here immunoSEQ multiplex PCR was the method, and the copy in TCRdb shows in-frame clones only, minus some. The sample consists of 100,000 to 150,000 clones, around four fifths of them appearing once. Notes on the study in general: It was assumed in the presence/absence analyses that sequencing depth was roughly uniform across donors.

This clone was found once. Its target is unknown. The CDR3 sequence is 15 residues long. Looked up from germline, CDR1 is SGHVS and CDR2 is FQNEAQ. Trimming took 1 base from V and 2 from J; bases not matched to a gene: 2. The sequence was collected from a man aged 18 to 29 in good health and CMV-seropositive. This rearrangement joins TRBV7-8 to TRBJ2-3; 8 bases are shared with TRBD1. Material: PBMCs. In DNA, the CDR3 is TGTGCCAGCAGCTTAGGGACAGGGACCACAGATACGCAGTATTTT. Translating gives CASSLGTGTTDTQYF.